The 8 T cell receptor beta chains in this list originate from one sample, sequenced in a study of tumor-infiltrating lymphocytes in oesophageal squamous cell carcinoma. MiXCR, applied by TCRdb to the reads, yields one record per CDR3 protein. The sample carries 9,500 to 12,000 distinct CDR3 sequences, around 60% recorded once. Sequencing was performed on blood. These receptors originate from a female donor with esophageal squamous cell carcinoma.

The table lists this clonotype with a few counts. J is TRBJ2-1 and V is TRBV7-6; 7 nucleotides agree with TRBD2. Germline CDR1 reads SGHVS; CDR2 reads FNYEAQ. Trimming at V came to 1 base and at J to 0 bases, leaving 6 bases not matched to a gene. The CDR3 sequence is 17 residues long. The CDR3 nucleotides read TGTGCCAGCAGCTTAGGCCTCGGGGGGAGCTCCTACAATGAGCAGTTCTTC. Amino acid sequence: CASSLGLGGSSYNEQFF. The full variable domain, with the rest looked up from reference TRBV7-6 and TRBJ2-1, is GAGVSQSPRYKVTKRGQDVALRCDPISGHVSLYWYRQALGQGPEFLTYFNYEAQQDKSGLPNDRFSAERPEGSISTLTIQRTEQRDSAMYRCASSLGLGGSSYNEQFFGPGTRLTVL.

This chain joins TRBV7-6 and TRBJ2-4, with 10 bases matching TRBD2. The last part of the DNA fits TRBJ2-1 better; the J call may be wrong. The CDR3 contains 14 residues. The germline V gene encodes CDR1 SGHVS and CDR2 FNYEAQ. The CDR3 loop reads CASSPTGTSDEQFF. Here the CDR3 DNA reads TGTGCCAGCAGCCCTACCGGGACTAGCGATGAGCAGTTCTTC.

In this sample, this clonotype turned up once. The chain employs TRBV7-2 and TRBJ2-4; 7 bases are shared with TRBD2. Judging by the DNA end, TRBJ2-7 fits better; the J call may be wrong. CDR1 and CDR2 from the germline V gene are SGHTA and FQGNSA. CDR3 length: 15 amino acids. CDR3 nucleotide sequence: TGTGCCAGCAGCTTATCGGTGGGAGGGACCTACGAGCAGTACTTC. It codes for CASSLSVGGTYEQYF.

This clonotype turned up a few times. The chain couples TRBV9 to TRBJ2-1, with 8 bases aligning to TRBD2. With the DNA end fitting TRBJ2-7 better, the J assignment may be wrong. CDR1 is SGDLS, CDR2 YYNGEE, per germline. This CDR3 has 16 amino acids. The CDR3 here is CASSYSGGQRAYEQYF. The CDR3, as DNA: TGTGCCAGCAGCTACTCGGGGGGGCAGCGGGCCTACGAGCAGTACTTC.

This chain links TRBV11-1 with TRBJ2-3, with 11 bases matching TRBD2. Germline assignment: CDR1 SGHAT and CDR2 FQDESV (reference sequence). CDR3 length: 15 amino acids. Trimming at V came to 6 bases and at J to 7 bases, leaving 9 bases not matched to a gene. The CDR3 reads CASRISSGRLYTQYF. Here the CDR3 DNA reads TGTGCCAGCAGGATCTCTAGCGGGAGGCTATATACGCAGTATTTT.

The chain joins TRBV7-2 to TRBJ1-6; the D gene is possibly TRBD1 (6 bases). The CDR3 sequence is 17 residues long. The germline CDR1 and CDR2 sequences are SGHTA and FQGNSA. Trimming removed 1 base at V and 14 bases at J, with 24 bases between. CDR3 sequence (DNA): TGTGCCAGCAGCTTAGAACCCGGACAGAGCCGCGGACTCACCCTCCACTTT. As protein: CASSLEPGQSRGLTLHF.

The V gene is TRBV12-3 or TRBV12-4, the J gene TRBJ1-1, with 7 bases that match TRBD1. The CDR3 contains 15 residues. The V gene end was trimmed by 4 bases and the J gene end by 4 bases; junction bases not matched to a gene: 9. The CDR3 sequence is CASSSSRQGGTEAFF. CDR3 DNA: TGTGCCAGCAGTTCCTCCCGACAGGGAGGCACTGAAGCTTTCTTT.

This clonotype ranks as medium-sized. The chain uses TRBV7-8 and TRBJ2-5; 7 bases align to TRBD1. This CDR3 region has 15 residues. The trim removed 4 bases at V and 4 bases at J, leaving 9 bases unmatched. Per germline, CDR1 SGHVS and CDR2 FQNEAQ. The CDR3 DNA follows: TGTGCCAGCAGCTCACAGGGGTGGGTCAGAGAGACCCAGTACTTC. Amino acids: CASSSQGWVRETQYF.